The T cell receptor (beta chain) described here comes from a study of blood T cells in healthy people across ages. Overall study context: T cells yielded about one barcoded beta molecule per two cells through template switching.

A few counts support this clonotype. Its antigen is unidentified. The use of a sample-barcoded 5' primer and a J-beta primer mix characterized a second PCR of roughly 6 to 12 cycles. TCRdb re-called the 5' RACE reads with MiXCR, one entry per CDR3 protein. The sample comprises 1.4 million to 1.5 million distinct CDR3 sequences, around two fifths of which are singletons, and 7.9% rests with the top ten. Findings of the study overall: Age advanced and TCR beta diversity per million T cells fell, roughly linearly. Naive CD4+ cell counts and diversity both ran higher in long-lived than in aged donors. CMV infection status of these donors was not known.

This CDR3 is 15 amino acids long. This TCR came from a woman between 18 and 30 years old in good health. The sequenced material came from blood. This chain links TRBV1 with TRBJ2-7; TRBD2 reflects the table's D call only, with no check against the DNA. TRBV1 is designated a pseudogene. The chain's CDR3 is CTSSQASGTSYEQYF. In nucleotides, the CDR3 is TGCACCAGCAGCCAAGCCAGCGGCACTTCCTACGAGCAGTACTTC.